The rows below give T cell receptor beta chains drawn from one sample of a study of T cells after yellow fever vaccination. TCRdb fed the 5' RACE reads into MiXCR, producing one record per CDR3 protein. This table holds hundreds of thousands of distinct CDR3 sequences, 12% found once. The sequenced sample was PBMCs, obtained on the day of the yellow fever booster vaccination. Receptors were obtained from a man aged 25-45 years who received the YFV17D yellow fever vaccine. Both conserved end residues are part of each CDR3. D genes are given only for firm matches. Only some rows state a clone size, as once, few, many or a class for expanded clones.

>TRBJ2-4|TRBD2|TRBV12-3/TRBV12-4|-
CASTYSGRGNIQYF
>TRBJ2-1|-|TRBV28|-
CASTIGGRYNEQFF
>TRBJ1-6|-|TRBV5-6|-
CASSLYSRALHF
>TRBJ2-3|-|TRBV10-3|few
CAISLPRQRASTDTQYF
>TRBJ2-2|-|TRBV13|many
CASSLGDPELFF
>TRBJ2-7|TRBD1|TRBV10-3|many
CAISDGTGGYEQYF
>TRBJ2-7|TRBD2|TRBV29-1|few
CSVKTGTSLEQYF
>TRBJ2-7|TRBD2|TRBV18|few
CASSPASGSSYEQYF
>TRBJ1-5|-|TRBV7-2|-
CASSWSFGNQPQHF
>TRBJ2-1|-|TRBV7-9|few
CASTDGVANNEQFF
>TRBJ1-5|-|TRBV7-2|-
CASSVSRGQPQHF
>TRBJ2-1|-|TRBV20-1|-
CSASLPGDFNEQFF
>TRBJ1-2|-|TRBV6-2/TRBV6-3|-
CASSTTFSAHYGYTF
>TRBJ2-7|TRBD2|TRBV6-5|few
CASSYKQAGGPYEQYF
>TRBJ2-7|-|TRBV20-1|-
CSARDRFGTSLFEQYF
>TRBJ2-2|-|TRBV5-1|few
CASSLLEPGTVGELFF
>TRBJ1-6|-|TRBV20-1|few
CSAPGPYNSPLHF
>TRBJ2-1|TRBD1|TRBV29-1|-
CSAKGTGTGANEQFF
>TRBJ1-3|-|TRBV7-2|-
CASSPQGNTIYF
>TRBJ1-6|-|TRBV11-2|few
CASSLKVRPRSYNSPLHF
>TRBJ2-5|-|TRBV5-4|-
CASSWTRDPGGTQYF
>TRBJ2-7|-|TRBV27|-
CASSRYGSGDYEQYF
>TRBJ2-2|TRBD2|TRBV5-1|few
CASIPDRTSVTGELFF
>TRBJ2-7|-|TRBV29-1|-
CSVGETGPYEQYF
>TRBJ2-5|-|TRBV20-1|-
CSARMVAQETQYF
>TRBJ2-1|TRBD2|TRBV20-1|-
CSARDPAGGPGYEQFF
>TRBJ2-7|-|TRBV6-5|many
CASSYSSSYEQYF
>TRBJ2-3|-|TRBV6-1|-
CASRKPGRGTDTQYF
>TRBJ2-5|TRBD1|TRBV14|-
CASSQDLKGQGETQYF
>TRBJ1-1|-|TRBV20-1|few
CSASYGSGTEAFF
>TRBJ1-5|TRBD1|TRBV20-1|many
CSAEQGAGNQPQHF
>TRBJ2-3|TRBD2|TRBV20-1|few
CSARFLSGNQPDTQYF